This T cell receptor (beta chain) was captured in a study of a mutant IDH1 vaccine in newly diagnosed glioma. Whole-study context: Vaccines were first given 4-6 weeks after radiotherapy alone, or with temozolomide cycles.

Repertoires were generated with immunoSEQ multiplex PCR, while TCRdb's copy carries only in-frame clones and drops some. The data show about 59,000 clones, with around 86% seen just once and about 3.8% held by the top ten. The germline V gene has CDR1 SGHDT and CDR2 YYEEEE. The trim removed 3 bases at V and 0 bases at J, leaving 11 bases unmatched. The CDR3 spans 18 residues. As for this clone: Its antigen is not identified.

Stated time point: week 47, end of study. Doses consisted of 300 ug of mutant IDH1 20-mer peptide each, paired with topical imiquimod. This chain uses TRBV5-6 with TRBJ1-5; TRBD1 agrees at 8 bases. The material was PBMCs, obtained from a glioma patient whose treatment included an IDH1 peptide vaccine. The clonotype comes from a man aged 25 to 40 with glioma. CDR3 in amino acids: CASSSWTGINPSNQPQHF. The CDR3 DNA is TGTGCCAGCAGCTCATGGACAGGGATTAACCCTAGCAATCAGCCCCAGCATTTT.